This is a list of T cell receptor beta chains from one sample in a study of CD8+CD57+ T cells in acquired aplastic anemia. TCRdb redid the calling of the reads with MiXCR, one entry per CDR3 protein. The repertoire has roughly 180,000 distinct CDR3 sequences, less than 50% of them found once; the top ten carry approximately 13%. The sequenced material came from sorted CD4+, CD8+, or CD8+CD57+ T cells (not recorded which) from PBMCs. All receptors come from a human donor with aplastic anemia. Both conserved end residues are trimmed from each CDR3. Each record gives: clone size, V gene, J gene, CDR3 protein. The size field is filled for only some rows; it gives once, few, many or a size class.

>few|TRBV7-9|TRBJ1-6
ASSPGTGSPLH
>-|TRBV25-1|TRBJ2-7
ASSESGGGEQY
>-|TRBV4-2|TRBJ1-6
ASNQNVGTSYNTPLH
>-|TRBV3-1|TRBJ1-2
ASSMTENYGYT
>few|TRBV24-1|TRBJ1-2
ATSDPSWPNYGYT
>-|TRBV6-5|TRBJ1-5
ASSYGQAYSNQPQH
>many|TRBV11-2|TRBJ2-2
ASSLDSGRANTGELF
>-|TRBV15|TRBJ1-2
ATGRARTGNYGYT
>once|TRBV11-2|TRBJ2-3
ASSPAGGSTDTQY
>few|TRBV19|TRBJ2-7
ASSPSGRSSYEQY
>many|TRBV19|TRBJ2-5
ASSSQETQY
>-|TRBV20-1|TRBJ2-2
SARDGGELF
>-|TRBV11-1|TRBJ1-6
ASSPFMGSSYNSPLH
>-|TRBV30|TRBJ2-7
AWSPRTGPYEQY
>-|TRBV7-2|TRBJ2-7
ASSWTGYEQY
>-|TRBV19|TRBJ2-3
ASSVKLGTGTDTQY
>many|TRBV5-1|TRBJ2-1
ASRPGTVYNEQF
>few|TRBV10-3|TRBJ1-3
AIRGEGDNTIY
>-|TRBV7-8|TRBJ2-5
ASNFRGNQETQY